This T cell receptor beta chain was sequenced during a study of T cells in Graves' hyperthyroidism and ophthalmopathy. Study-level information: Blood from the periphery was taken at initial diagnosis, before any treatment. Study outcomes and limitations: Researchers found most expanded thyroid clonotypes above 0.001 in blood as well.

This clonotype has ten or more counts. Its target is unknown. The source material, RNA transcripts, was used to amplify TCR beta CDR3 regions. HTBI primers were employed in a first-round RT-PCR of the TCR CDR3. TCRdb fed the multiplex PCR reads into MiXCR, producing one record per CDR3 protein. The top ten hold roughly 13% of the sample, which has about 510,000 distinct CDR3 sequences, roughly 15% seen once. The specimen was blood. The source is a woman aged 40 to 49 with Graves' hyperthyroidism.

The CDR3 DNA reads as TGTGCCAGCAGAATGCGTAGGACGGATTATAATTCACCCCTCCACTTT. Translation gives CASRMRRTDYNSPLHF. V usage is TRBV28 and J usage is TRBJ1-6; D not resolved. The V end lost 6 bases, the J end lost 4 bases, and 16 bases lay between the germline ends. This CDR3 spans 16 amino acids. Germline V gene sequence: CDR1 MDHEN, CDR2 SYDVKM.